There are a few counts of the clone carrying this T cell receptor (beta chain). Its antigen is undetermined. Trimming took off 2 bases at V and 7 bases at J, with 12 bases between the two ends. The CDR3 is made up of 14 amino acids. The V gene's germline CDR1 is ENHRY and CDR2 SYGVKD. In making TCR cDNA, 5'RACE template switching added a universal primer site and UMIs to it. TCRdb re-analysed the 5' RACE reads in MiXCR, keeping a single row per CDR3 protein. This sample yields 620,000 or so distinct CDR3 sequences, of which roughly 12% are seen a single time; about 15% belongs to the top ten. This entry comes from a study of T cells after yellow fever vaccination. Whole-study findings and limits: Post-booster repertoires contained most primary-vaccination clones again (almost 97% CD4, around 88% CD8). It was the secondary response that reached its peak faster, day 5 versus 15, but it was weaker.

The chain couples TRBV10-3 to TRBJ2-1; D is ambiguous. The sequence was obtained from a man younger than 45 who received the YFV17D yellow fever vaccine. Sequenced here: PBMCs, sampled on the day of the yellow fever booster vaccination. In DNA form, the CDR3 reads TGTGCCATCAGTGAGGGGGTAGTGAGGAATGAGCAGTTCTTC. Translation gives CAISEGVVRNEQFF.